The rows below give T cell receptor beta chains drawn from one sample of a study of blood T cell repertoires in COVID-19. Only in-frame clones appear in the TCRdb table, and some are missing; sequencing was by immunoSEQ multiplex PCR. The sample holds 50,000 to 70,000 clones, around 80% seen once. The specimen was peripheral blood. The source is a man in his sixties with acute or convalescent COVID-19. Each CDR3 is given with its conserved first and last residue. A D gene is named only where the DNA matches it firmly. Rows give clone size only sometimes, using once, few, many, or a class for an expanded clone.

clone_size	v_call	j_call	d_call	cdr3_nt	cdr3_aa
NA	TRBV9	TRBJ2-1	TRBD2	TGTGCCAGCAGCGTAGAAGGGACTATATACAATGAGCAGTTCTTC	CASSVEGTIYNEQFF
NA	TRBV29-1	TRBJ1-1	NA	TGCAGCGTTGTTGCGGGAAAGGACACTGAAGCTTTCTTT	CSVVAGKDTEAFF
NA	TRBV19	TRBJ1-5	NA	TGTGCCAGTAGAGGGAGCCAATATCAGCCCCAGCATTTT	CASRGSQYQPQHF
NA	TRBV28	TRBJ1-5	NA	TGTGCCAGCAGGGAGGTTAGCAATCAGCCCCAGCATTTT	CASREVSNQPQHF
NA	TRBV5-1	TRBJ1-5	TRBD1	TGCGCCAGCAGCGAGGGACAGGGAGGACAGCCCCAGCATTTT	CASSEGQGGQPQHF
NA	TRBV9	TRBJ2-3	TRBD1	TGTGCCAGCAGCGCGAGACGGACAGGGACCACAGATACGCAGTATTTT	CASSARRTGTTDTQYF
NA	TRBV7-9	TRBJ1-2	TRBD1	TGTGCCAGCAGCTTAACCGGGACAGGGGAGGAATTTAACTATGGCTACACCTTC	CASSLTGTGEEFNYGYTF
NA	TRBV28	TRBJ1-1	NA	TGTGCCAGCAGTCCCGGGACACAGAACACTGAAGCTTTCTTT	CASSPGTQNTEAFF
few	TRBV6-5	TRBJ2-1	NA	TGTGCCAGCAGTTATTTACTCGCCTACAATGAGCAGTTCTTC	CASSYLLAYNEQFF
NA	TRBV4-1	TRBJ1-3	NA	TGCGCCAGCAGCCAATTTTCTCGAGCCGGAAACACCATATATTTT	CASSQFSRAGNTIYF
NA	TRBV7-2	TRBJ2-1	NA	TGTGCCAGCAGCTTTCGTCGAGCGTTAAATGAGCAGTTCTTC	CASSFRRALNEQFF
few	TRBV5-1	TRBJ2-7	TRBD1	TGCGCCAGCAGCTTAACTACAGGGGCCGTTGGCTACGAGCAGTACTTC	CASSLTTGAVGYEQYF
NA	TRBV7-8	TRBJ1-5	TRBD1	TGTGCCAGCAGCTTAGCATTTCGGGGGACAGGGCTGGGAAGGAGCAATCAGCCCCAGCATTTT	CASSLAFRGTGLGRSNQPQHF
NA	TRBV3-1/TRBV3-2	TRBJ1-2	NA	TGTGCCAGCAGCCAAGATTGGACAGCCTACAACTATGGCTACACCTTC	CASSQDWTAYNYGYTF
NA	TRBV5-4	TRBJ2-2	NA	TGTGCCAGCAGCGAGGGGACTTCGAACACCGGGGAGCTGTTTTTT	CASSEGTSNTGELFF
NA	TRBV5-4	TRBJ1-4	TRBD1	TGTGCCAGCAGCCCAGGGACAGAGAATGAAAAACTGTTTTTT	CASSPGTENEKLFF
few	TRBV28	TRBJ1-1	NA	TGTGCCAGCAGCCAACAGGGTTGGAACACTGAAGCTTTCTTT	CASSQQGWNTEAFF
NA	TRBV29-1	TRBJ2-1	NA	TGCAGCGTTGTCGGACAGCCTGACTACAATGAGCAGTTCTTC	CSVVGQPDYNEQFF
NA	TRBV6-6	TRBJ1-4	TRBD1	TGTGCCAGCAGTTCCGCAGGCCAGGGGGGTGAAAAACTGTTTTTT	CASSSAGQGGEKLFF
NA	TRBV28	TRBJ2-1	NA	TGTGCCAGCAGTTTACCGGGAGCGGAGCAGTTCTTC	CASSLPGAEQFF
NA	TRBV3-1/TRBV3-2	TRBJ2-3	NA	TGTGCCAGCAGCCGAACGCAGGGAGGAGGCACAGATACGCAGTATTTT	CASSRTQGGGTDTQYF
NA	TRBV7-2	TRBJ2-1	TRBD2	TGTGCCAGCAGCTCGATTCCTCAACTAGCGGGACACAATGAGCAGTTCTTC	CASSSIPQLAGHNEQFF
NA	TRBV6-5	TRBJ1-2	NA	TGTGCCAGCCGGGCCGCCCCAGGGCCCTATGGCTACACCTTC	CASRAAPGPYGYTF
NA	TRBV19	TRBJ1-5	NA	TGTGCCAGTAGTACAAGGTCAGGAAATCAGCCCCAGCATTTT	CASSTRSGNQPQHF
NA	TRBV4-1	TRBJ2-5	TRBD2	TGCGCCAGCAGCCATTATTCCAGCGGGATCGAGACCCAGTACTTC	CASSHYSSGIETQYF
NA	TRBV7-3	TRBJ1-1	NA	TGTGCCAGCAGCTTAAACGGGGGTCGGAACACTGAAGCTTTCTTT	CASSLNGGRNTEAFF
few	TRBV4-2	TRBJ1-2	NA	TGTGCCAGCAGCCAAGTGGGGGGTGACAATGGCTACACCTTC	CASSQVGGDNGYTF
NA	TRBV2	TRBJ1-5	NA	TGTGCCAGCAGTGAGAGGGTAGGCAATCAGCCCCAGCATTTT	CASSERVGNQPQHF
few	TRBV28	TRBJ2-5	TRBD1	TGTGCCAGCTATTCCCGGGGACAGGGATTGCAAGAGACCCAGTACTTC	CASYSRGQGLQETQYF
few	TRBV9	TRBJ1-5	TRBD1	TGTGCCAGCATCAATGGGGAGACAGGGTATAGCAATCAGCCCCAGCATTTT	CASINGETGYSNQPQHF
few	TRBV18	TRBJ1-5	TRBD1	TGTGCCAGCTCACGAGGGACAGGAGGTAATCAGCCCCAGCATTTT	CASSRGTGGNQPQHF
NA	TRBV24-1	TRBJ2-7	TRBD2	TGTGCCACCAGTGATGGGCGAGCGGGAGGTTTCGACGAGCAGTACTTC	CATSDGRAGGFDEQYF
NA	TRBV6-5	TRBJ1-2	NA	TGTGCCAGCAGTTATGACACATCAGGGTTTTTAAGCTACACCTTC	CASSYDTSGFLSYTF
NA	TRBV29-1	TRBJ1-5	TRBD1	TGCAGCGTCCGGACAGGTTATAGCAATCAGCCCCAGCATTTT	CSVRTGYSNQPQHF
NA	TRBV9	TRBJ2-1	NA	TGTGCCAGCAGCGGTGGGGCGGGGCGGGTTTCCAATGAGCAGTTCTTC	CASSGGAGRVSNEQFF
NA	TRBV15	TRBJ1-3	NA	TGTGCCACCAGCAGAGTGGCGGCGAGCTCTGGAAACACCATATATTTT	CATSRVAASSGNTIYF
few	TRBV5-4	TRBJ2-1	TRBD1	TGTGCCAGCTCACAACCGGGACAGGGTTACAATGAGCAGTTCTTC	CASSQPGQGYNEQFF
NA	TRBV7-6	TRBJ1-5	NA	TGTGCCAGCAGCTTTCATGAGGTCGGGTTCAGGGTTCAGCCCCAGCATTTT	CASSFHEVGFRVQPQHF